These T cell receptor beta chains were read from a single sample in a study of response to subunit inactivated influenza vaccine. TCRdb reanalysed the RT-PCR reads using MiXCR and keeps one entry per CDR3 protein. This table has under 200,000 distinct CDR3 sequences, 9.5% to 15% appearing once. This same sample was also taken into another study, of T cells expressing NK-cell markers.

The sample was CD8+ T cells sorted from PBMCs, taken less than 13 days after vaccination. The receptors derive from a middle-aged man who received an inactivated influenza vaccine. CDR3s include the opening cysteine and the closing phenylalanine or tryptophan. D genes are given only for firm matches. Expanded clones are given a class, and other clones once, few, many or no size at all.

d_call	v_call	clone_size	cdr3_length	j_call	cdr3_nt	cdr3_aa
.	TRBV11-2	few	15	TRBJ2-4	TGTGCCAGCAGCTTTGGGAGTCTAAGCAAAAACATTCAGTACTTC	CASSFGSLSKNIQYF
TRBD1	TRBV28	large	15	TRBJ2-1	TGTGCCAGCCAGGCCGGGACAGGGGCCGAGAATGAGCAGTTCTTC	CASQAGTGAENEQFF
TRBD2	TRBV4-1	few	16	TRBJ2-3	TGCGCCAGCAGCCAGGAGGAGACTAGCTCGGCAGATACGCAGTATTTT	CASSQEETSSADTQYF
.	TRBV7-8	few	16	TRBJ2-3	TGTGCCAGCAGCCATAACCCCCGGTCTAGCACAGATACGCAGTATTTT	CASSHNPRSSTDTQYF
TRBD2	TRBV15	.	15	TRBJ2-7	TGTGCCACCAGCAGACTTCTAGCGGGAGAGAACGAGCAGTACTTC	CATSRLLAGENEQYF
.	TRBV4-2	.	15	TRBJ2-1	TGTGCCAGCAGCCAAGACGCCCTCTCCTACAATGAGCAGTTCTTC	CASSQDALSYNEQFF
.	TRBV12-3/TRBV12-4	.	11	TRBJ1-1	TGTGCCAGCAGTTTAGTGGACATGGCTTTCTTT	CASSLVDMAFF
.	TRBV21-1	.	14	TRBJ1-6	TGTGCCAGCACCCGAGGGCAGAATAATTCACCCCTCCACTTT	CASTRGQNNSPLHF
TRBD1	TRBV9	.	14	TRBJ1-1	TGTGCCAGCAGCGCCGGGACAGGTGACACTGAAGCTTTCTTT	CASSAGTGDTEAFF
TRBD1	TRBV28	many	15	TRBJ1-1	TGTGCCAGCAGTCCCGACAGGGAAACGAACACTGAAGCTTTCTTT	CASSPDRETNTEAFF
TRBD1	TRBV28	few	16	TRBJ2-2	TGTGCCAGCAGTCCCGCTGACAGGGTGGACACCGGGGAGCTGTTTTTT	CASSPADRVDTGELFF
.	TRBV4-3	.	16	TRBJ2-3	TGCGCCAGCAGCCAAGCAGCAGGGTATGGATCAGATACGCAGTATTTT	CASSQAAGYGSDTQYF
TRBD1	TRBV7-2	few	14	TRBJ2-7	TGTGCCAGCAGCACCGGGACAGGGTCCTACGAGCAGTACTTC	CASSTGTGSYEQYF
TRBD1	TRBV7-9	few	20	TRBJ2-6	TGTGCCAGCAGCTCAACCTACCCTGGGACAGGGGGCGCTGGGGCCAACGTCCTGACTTTC	CASSSTYPGTGGAGANVLTF
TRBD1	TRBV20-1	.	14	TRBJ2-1	TGCAGTGCCCCCGGACAGGGGTCGGGGAATGAGCAGTTCTTC	CSAPGQGSGNEQFF
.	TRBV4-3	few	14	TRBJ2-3	TGCGCCAGCAGCCAAGTTGCCAGGGTTGATACGCAGTATTTT	CASSQVARVDTQYF
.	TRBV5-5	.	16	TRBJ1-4	TGTGCCAGCAGCCACCCCTCCCCGGGGCCTAGGGAAAAACTGTTTTTT	CASSHPSPGPREKLFF
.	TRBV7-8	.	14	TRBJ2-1	TGTGCCAGCAGCTTGCGACTAAGCTACAATGAGCAGTTCTTC	CASSLRLSYNEQFF
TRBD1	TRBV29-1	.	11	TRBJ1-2	TGCAGCGTAGACAGGGATCATGGCTACACCTTC	CSVDRDHGYTF
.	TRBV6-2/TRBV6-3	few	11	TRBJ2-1	TGTGCCAGCAGTTCGACCAATGAGCAGTTCTTC	CASSSTNEQFF
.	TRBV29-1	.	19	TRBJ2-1	TGCAGCGTTGAAACAACAGGGAATGAACACTCGTGGGGCTACAATGAGCAGTTCTTC	CSVETTGNEHSWGYNEQFF